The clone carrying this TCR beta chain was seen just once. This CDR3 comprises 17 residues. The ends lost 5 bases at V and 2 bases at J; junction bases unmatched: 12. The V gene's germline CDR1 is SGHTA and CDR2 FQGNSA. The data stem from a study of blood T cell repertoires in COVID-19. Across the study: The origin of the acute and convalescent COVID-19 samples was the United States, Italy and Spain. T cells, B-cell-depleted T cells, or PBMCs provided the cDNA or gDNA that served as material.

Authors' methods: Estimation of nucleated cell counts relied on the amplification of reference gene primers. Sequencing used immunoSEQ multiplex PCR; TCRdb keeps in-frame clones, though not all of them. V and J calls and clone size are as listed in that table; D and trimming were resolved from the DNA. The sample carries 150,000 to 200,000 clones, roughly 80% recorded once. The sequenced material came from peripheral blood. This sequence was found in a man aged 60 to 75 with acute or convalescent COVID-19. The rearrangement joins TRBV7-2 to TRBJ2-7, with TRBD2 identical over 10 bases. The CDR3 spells CASSRQTTSGRAYEQYF. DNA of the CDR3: TGTGCCAGCAGCCGCCAGACTACGAGCGGGAGGGCCTACGAGCAGTACTTC.